The clone carrying this T cell receptor beta chain was picked up a small number of times. The antigen remains undetermined. These data are taken from a study of T cells after yellow fever vaccination. General study points: Weaker, the secondary response had a peak occurring faster, on day 5 versus 15. A limited proportion of clonotypes was detected within both the CD4 and CD8 compartments.

V lost 2 bases to trimming and J lost 5 bases; unmatched junction nucleotides: 2. Germline V gene data show CDR1 as SGHTA and CDR2 as FQGNSA. The CDR3 runs 14 residues. Universal primer sites and UMIs were introduced during 5'RACE template-switching synthesis of TCR cDNA. TCRdb redid the calling of the 5' RACE reads with MiXCR, one entry per CDR3 protein. Of some 500,000 distinct CDR3 sequences in the sample, about 13% were seen once. The clonotype was recovered from a man in his thirties or forties who received the YFV17D yellow fever vaccine. The chain is built from TRBV7-2 and TRBJ2-1, with 8 bases matching TRBD2. Material: PBMCs, obtained on the day of the yellow fever booster vaccination. CDR3 DNA: TGTGCCAGCAGCTTACAAGCGGGGGACAATGAGCAGTTCTTC. The encoded protein is CASSLQAGDNEQFF.